This passage covers 3 T cell receptor beta chains from one sample sequenced in a study of blood T cell repertoires in COVID-19 (dated by TCRdb to about 2020). The library relied on the immunoSEQ multiplex PCR assay. As stored in TCRdb, this immuneACCESS dataset retains in-frame rearrangements with V and J assigned. A fraction of the clones does not appear; measured against another copy, unresolved V genes explain less than half of the discrepancy, and the remainder lacks a known reason. The sample table shows about 190,000 clones, and about 88% are seen once. About 6.8% of the sample belongs to the ten largest clones. Sequencing was carried out using peripheral blood. The receptors here all came from a woman aged 40 to 49 who had recovered from COVID-19.

V and J are TRBV11-2 and TRBJ2-5; TRBD2 matches 7 bases. The CDR3 has 14 residues. The germline V gene has CDR1 SGHAT and CDR2 FQNNGV. With V trimmed by 5 bases and J by 0 bases, 3 bases remained unmatched. The CDR3 DNA reads as TGTGCCAGCAGCCACCTAGCGGACCAAGAGACCCAGTACTTC. This encodes CASSHLADQETQYF.

V usage is TRBV11-3 and J usage is TRBJ2-2; D unresolved. The length of the CDR3 is 12 residues. V lost 5 bases and J lost 7, with 8 bases in between. CDR1 and CDR2 (germline): SGHNT, YENEEA. DNA of the CDR3: TGTGCCAGCAGCGCGGAATACGGGGAGCTGTTTTTT. Its translation is CASSAEYGELFF.

The V call is TRBV18, the J call TRBJ2-1, with 8 bases matching TRBD1. This CDR3 is built from 12 residues. Per germline, CDR1 KGHSH and CDR2 LQKENI. V shed 2 bases, J shed 15 bases, and the junction held 6 bases outside the gene matches. Written as DNA, the CDR3 is TGTGCCAGCTCACCAGCTGGACAGGGAGTGTTCTTC. Its translation is CASSPAGQGVFF. Full variable domain (rest looked up from reference TRBV18 and TRBJ2-1): NAGVMQNPRHLVRRRGQEARLRCSPMKGHSHVYWYRQLPEEGLKFMVYLQKENIIDESGMPKERFSAEFPKEGPSILRIQQVVRGDSAAYFCASSPAGQGVFFGPGTRLTVL.